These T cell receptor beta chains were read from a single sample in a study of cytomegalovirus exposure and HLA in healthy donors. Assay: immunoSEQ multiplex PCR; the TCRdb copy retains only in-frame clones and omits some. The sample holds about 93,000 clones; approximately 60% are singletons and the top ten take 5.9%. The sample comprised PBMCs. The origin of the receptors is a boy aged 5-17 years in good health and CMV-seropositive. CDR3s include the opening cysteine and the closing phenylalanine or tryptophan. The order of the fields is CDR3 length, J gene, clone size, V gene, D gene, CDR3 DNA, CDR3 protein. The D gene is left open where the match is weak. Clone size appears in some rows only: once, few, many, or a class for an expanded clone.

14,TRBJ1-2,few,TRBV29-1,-,TGCAGCGTTGAGAGATTCGGGGGTGGATATGGCTACACCTTC,CSVERFGGGYGYTF
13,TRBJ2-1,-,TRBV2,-,TGTGCCAGCCGGCTGGGGACATACAATGAGCAGTTCTTC,CASRLGTYNEQFF
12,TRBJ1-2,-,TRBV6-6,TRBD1,TGTGCCAGCAGCTCGACAGGGCGTGGCTACACCTTC,CASSSTGRGYTF
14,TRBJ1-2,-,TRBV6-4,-,TGTGCCAGCAGTGAGTCGCCGGGTAACTATGGCTACACCTTC,CASSESPGNYGYTF
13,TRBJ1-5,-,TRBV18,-,TGTGCCAGCTCACCAGAGAGGGTTCAGCCCCAGCATTTT,CASSPERVQPQHF
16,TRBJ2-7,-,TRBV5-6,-,TGTGCCAGCACCCCAGCGGGCCTAGGGTTGCATTACGAGCAGTACTTC,CASTPAGLGLHYEQYF
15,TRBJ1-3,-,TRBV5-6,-,TGTGCCAGCAGCTACTACCGGAGCTCTGGAAACACCATATATTTT,CASSYYRSSGNTIYF
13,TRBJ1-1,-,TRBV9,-,TGTGCCAGCAGCGTAGGACAGATAAGTGAAGCTTTCTTT,CASSVGQISEAFF
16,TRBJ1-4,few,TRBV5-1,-,TGCGCCAGCAGCTTGGTGGGCAGCTCGGCTAATGAAAAACTGTTTTTT,CASSLVGSSANEKLFF
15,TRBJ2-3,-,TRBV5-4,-,TGTGCCAGCAGCGGGGGGGCGGACTACACAGATACGCAGTATTTT,CASSGGADYTDTQYF
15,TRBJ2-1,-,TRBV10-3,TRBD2,TGTGCCACTTCCCTTAAGGCGGGAGGGTACAATGAGCAGTTCTTC,CATSLKAGGYNEQFF
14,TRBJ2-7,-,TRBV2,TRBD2,TGTGCCAGCAGTGATCAAGCGGGGAGTTACGAGCAGTACTTC,CASSDQAGSYEQYF
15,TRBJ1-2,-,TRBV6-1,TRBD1,TGTGCCAGCAGATTCGACAGGGGGGCTAACTATGGCTACACCTTC,CASRFDRGANYGYTF
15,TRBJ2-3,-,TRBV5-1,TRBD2,TGCGCCAGCAGCTTGGTCGGGAGGGACACAGATACGCAGTATTTT,CASSLVGRDTDTQYF
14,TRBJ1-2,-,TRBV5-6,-,TGTGCCAGCAGCTTGCTTCGGTCGGTCTATGGCTACACCTTC,CASSLLRSVYGYTF
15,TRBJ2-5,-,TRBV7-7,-,TGTGCTAGCAGCTTAATAGCTAGCGCTAAAGAGACCCAGTACTTC,CASSLIASAKETQYF
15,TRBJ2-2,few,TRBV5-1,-,TGCGCCAGCAGCGTTGGGTCGCGGAGGACCGGGGAGCTGTTTTTT,CASSVGSRRTGELFF
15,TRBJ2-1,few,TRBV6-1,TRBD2,TGTGCCAGCAGTGAAGTAGCGGGAGGGCCGGGTGAGCAGTTCTTC,CASSEVAGGPGEQFF
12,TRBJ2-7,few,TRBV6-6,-,TGTGCCAGCAGTTACTCGGAGGACGAGCAGTACTTC,CASSYSEDEQYF
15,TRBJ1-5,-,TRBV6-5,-,TGTGCCAGCAAAGTGGGCGTATATAGCAATCAGCCCCAGCATTTT,CASKVGVYSNQPQHF
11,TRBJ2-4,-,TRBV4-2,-,TGTGCCAGCAGCCAGAGCGACATTCAGTACTTC,CASSQSDIQYF
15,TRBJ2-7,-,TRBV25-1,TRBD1,TGTGCCAGCAGTGCCTGGGACAGCAGCTCCTACGAGCAGTACTTC,CASSAWDSSSYEQYF
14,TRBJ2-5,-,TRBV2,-,TGTGCCAGCAGTGAGCAGGAGGGTCAAGAGACCCAGTACTTC,CASSEQEGQETQYF
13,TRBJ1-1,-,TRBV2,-,TGTGCCAGCAGCACCGGGCGGGTAACTGAAGCTTTCTTT,CASSTGRVTEAFF
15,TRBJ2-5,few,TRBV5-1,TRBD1,TGCGCCAGCAGCTTAGGGACAGGGGGCCCGGAGACCCAGTACTTC,CASSLGTGGPETQYF
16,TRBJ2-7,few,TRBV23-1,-,TGCGCCGTGCGTCAACCGGGGGGCGGTCGAGCCTACGAGCAGTACTTC,CAVRQPGGGRAYEQYF
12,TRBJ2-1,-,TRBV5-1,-,TGCGCCAGCAGCTTGGGGGCCCATGAGCAGTTCTTC,CASSLGAHEQFF
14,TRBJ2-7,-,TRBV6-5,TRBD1,TGTGCCAGCAGTTACGACAGGGCCACCTACGAGCAGTACTTC,CASSYDRATYEQYF
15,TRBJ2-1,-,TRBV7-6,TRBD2,TGTGCCAGCAGCCAAGCGAGGTCTAGCGGGAATGAGCAGTTCTTC,CASSQARSSGNEQFF
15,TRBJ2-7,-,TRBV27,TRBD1,TGTGCCAGCAGTTCGACAGGGGCTTCCCTCTACGAGCAGTACTTC,CASSSTGASLYEQYF
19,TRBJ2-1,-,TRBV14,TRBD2,TGTGCCAGCAGCCAAGATGATTTTTTCCAGCGGGAGCTGAACAATGAGCAGTTCTTC,CASSQDDFFQRELNNEQFF
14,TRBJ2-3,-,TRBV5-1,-,TGCGCCAGCAGCTTTGCAGTCGGGAGTTGTACGCAGTATTTT,CASSFAVGSCTQYF
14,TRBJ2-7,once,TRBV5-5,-,TGTGCCAGCAGCCTAAAGACAGGTTCCTACGAGCAGTACTTC,CASSLKTGSYEQYF
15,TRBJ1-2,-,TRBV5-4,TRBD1,TGTGCCAGCAGCGTTCCGGGACAGGGGAACTATGGCTACACCTTC,CASSVPGQGNYGYTF
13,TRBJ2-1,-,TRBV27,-,TGTGCCACCAAAGGACTAACATACAATGAGCAGTTCTTC,CATKGLTYNEQFF
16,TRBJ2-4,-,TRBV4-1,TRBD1,TGCGCCAGCAGCTACAGCCCGGGACAGGGTAAAAACATTCAGTACTTC,CASSYSPGQGKNIQYF
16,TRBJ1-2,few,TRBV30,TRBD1,TGTGCCTGGGATGGACAGGGGGTTAGAGCTAACTATGGCTACACCTTC,CAWDGQGVRANYGYTF